The 27 T cell receptor beta chains below were found in one sample sequenced in a study of blood T cell repertoires in COVID-19. Using immunoSEQ multiplex PCR, the repertoire was profiled, and TCRdb retains in-frame clones only, with some absent. The sample has under 300,000 clones, approximately 91% seen once. The sample taken for sequencing was PBMCs or T cells enriched from blood (not recorded which). These receptor sequences come from a woman aged 35 to 49 who had recovered from COVID-19.

The chain uses TRBV9 and TRBJ2-7, with D perhaps matching TRBD1 (6 bases). V gave up 7 bases and J gave up 5 bases, with 19 bases separating them. Germline-derived CDR1 and CDR2 are SGDLS and YYNGEE. The CDR3 covers 14 residues. CDR3 coding DNA: TGTGCCAGCGCTCGCCTTACTGGGGGCGACGAGCAGTACTTC. The encoded protein is CASARLTGGDEQYF.

The chain carries TRBV7-9 and TRBJ2-7; weak D call: TRBD2 (6 bases). This CDR3 is 17 amino acids long. The V and J ends lost 0 bases and 0 bases respectively, with 15 bases between them. Germline CDR1 is SEHNR and CDR2 is FQNEAQ (reference sequence). The DNA of the CDR3 is TGTGCCAGCAGCTTAGCGTTCGACGCTAGCGACTCCTACGAGCAGTACTTC. Amino acid sequence: CASSLAFDASDSYEQYF.

This clone was seen a few times. The chain uses TRBV30 and TRBJ1-2; D remains unclear. Germline loops: CDR1 GTSNPN, CDR2 SVGIG (reference sequence). V lost 4 bases to trimming and J lost 4 bases, with 16 bases between them. The CDR3 sequence is 14 residues long. CDR3 residues: CAWIARHNRYGYTF. CDR3 DNA sequence: TGTGCCTGGATCGCCCGACATAATCGCTATGGCTACACCTTC. Full variable domain (outside the CDR3, taken from reference TRBV30 and TRBJ1-2): SQTIHQWPATLVQPVGSPLSLECTVEGTSNPNLYWYRQAAGRGLQLLFYSVGIGQISSEVPQNLSASRPQDRQFILSSKKLLLSDSGFYLCAWIARHNRYGYTFGSGTRLTVV.

The V and J genes are TRBV4-1 and TRBJ1-4; 7 nucleotides align to TRBD1. The CDR3 has 15 amino acids. V lost 0 bases to trimming and J lost 3 bases; unmatched junction nucleotides: 1. Germline CDR1 MGHRA, CDR2 YSYEKL. The CDR3 here is CASSQETGPNEKLFF. The CDR3 DNA sequence: TGCGCCAGCAGCCAAGAGACAGGGCCTAATGAAAAACTGTTTTTT.

The V gene is TRBV19, the J gene TRBJ2-2; 13 nucleotides align to TRBD2. After removal of 7 bases from V and 0 bases from J, the junction contained 11 bases not matched to a gene. This CDR3 is 19 amino acids long. CDR1 is LNHDA, CDR2 SQIVND, per germline (reference sequence). The CDR3 nucleotides read TGTGCCAGTACTCATGTATTGGGGACTAGCGGGACGAACACCGGGGAGCTGTTTTTT. Protein: CASTHVLGTSGTNTGELFF.

The V and J genes are TRBV5-5 and TRBJ1-1, with 7 nucleotides matching TRBD1. CDR1 is SGHKS and CDR2 is YYEKEE in the germline V gene (reference sequence). The CDR3 has 15 amino acids. Unmatched junction bases numbered 7, after V lost 4 bases and J lost 1 base. CDR3 sequence reads: CASSLQGVWNTEAFF. The CDR3 DNA reads as TGTGCCAGCAGCCTCCAGGGGGTATGGAACACTGAAGCTTTCTTT.

The rearrangement links TRBV9 to TRBJ2-3, with 14 bases lining up with TRBD2. Losses at the gene ends were 3 bases for V and 4 bases for J; bases not matched to a gene: 13. CDR3 size: 19 residues. CDR1 SGDLS and CDR2 YYNGEE come from the germline V gene. CDR3 amino acids: CASSAKPGLAGVAADTQYF. The CDR3 DNA reads as TGTGCCAGCAGCGCAAAACCGGGACTAGCGGGAGTAGCGGCAGATACGCAGTATTTT.

CDR3 sequence reads: CASSFTGNTEAFF. DNA for the CDR3: TGTGCCAGCAGCTTCACAGGGAACACTGAAGCTTTCTTT. This chain joins TRBV11-3 and TRBJ1-1; the D gene is possibly TRBD1 (5 bases). V dropped 3 bases and J dropped 1 base, with 6 bases sitting between them. Germline V CDR1 and CDR2: SGHNT, YENEEA. This CDR3 comprises 13 residues.

The chain couples TRBV9 to TRBJ1-4, with D possibly matching TRBD1 (5 bases). The germline gives CDR1 SGDLS, CDR2 YYNGEE. The ends were cut back, 3 bases at V and 5 bases at J, with 14 bases in the middle. The CDR3 runs to 15 residues. CDR3 in amino acids: CASSGGDLVNEKLFF. DNA for the CDR3: TGTGCCAGCAGCGGGGGGGACCTTGTAAATGAAAAACTGTTTTTT.

The chain recombines TRBV5-8 with TRBJ2-7; 11 bases map to TRBD2. J lost 0 bases, V lost 2 bases, and 4 bases had no gene match. This CDR3 is built from 16 residues. CDR1 is SGHTS, CDR2 YDEGEE, per germline. Here the CDR3 DNA reads TGTGCCAGCAGCTTAAGACTAGCGGGATACTCCTACGAGCAGTACTTC. This sequence encodes CASSLRLAGYSYEQYF.

J is TRBJ1-1 and V is TRBV18; no firm D call. V was clipped by 4 bases and J by 1 base, with 13 bases between them. The CDR3 has 15 amino acids. Per germline, CDR1 KGHSH and CDR2 LQKENI. The CDR3 loop is CASSQDLSSNTEAFF. The CDR3 DNA follows: TGTGCCAGCTCACAAGATCTATCATCGAACACTGAAGCTTTCTTT. Combining the CDR3 with reference TRBV18 and TRBJ1-1 gives the whole variable domain NAGVMQNPRHLVRRRGQEARLRCSPMKGHSHVYWYRQLPEEGLKFMVYLQKENIIDESGMPKERFSAEFPKEGPSILRIQQVVRGDSAAYFCASSQDLSSNTEAFFGQGTRLTVV.

This chain connects TRBV2 to TRBJ2-5; 11 nucleotides line up with TRBD2. With V trimmed by 8 bases and J by 6 bases, 5 bases remained unmatched. The CDR3 runs 13 residues. CDR1 and CDR2 (germline): SNHLY, FYNNEI. CDR3 in amino acids: CASVLAGAQTQYF. CDR3 DNA sequence: TGTGCCAGCGTACTAGCGGGGGCTCAGACCCAGTACTTC.

This chain joins TRBV6-5 and TRBJ1-6; 7 nucleotides agree with TRBD1. CDR3 length equals 14 residues. CDR1 MNHEY and CDR2 SVGAGI come from the germline V gene. With V trimmed by 5 bases and J by 5 bases, 3 bases remained unmatched. As DNA, the CDR3 is TGTGCCAGCAGTCGGGACAGCCATAATTCACCCCTCCACTTT. Its protein is CASSRDSHNSPLHF.

The chain couples TRBV2 to TRBJ2-7; the D gene is possibly TRBD2 (6 bases). The CDR3 is made up of 15 amino acids. V dropped 0 bases and J dropped 4 bases, with 13 bases sitting between them. CDR1 is SNHLY, CDR2 FYNNEI, per germline. The CDR3 is CASSEAGGRGYEQYF. The CDR3 bases are TGTGCCAGCAGTGAAGCAGGAGGGAGAGGTTACGAGCAGTACTTC.

This chain uses TRBV10-3 with TRBJ1-2; weak D call: TRBD1 (5 bases). Deletions cut 2 bases from V and 7 bases from J, with 11 bases between. CDR1 and CDR2 from the germline V gene are ENHRY and SYGVKD. CDR3 length: 13 residues. The CDR3 nucleotides read TGTGCCATCAGTGAGCATGATCAGGGTGGCTACACCTTC. Translated: CAISEHDQGGYTF.

This chain connects TRBV7-9 to TRBJ2-5, with D possibly TRBD1 on 6 matching bases. The ends were cut back, 5 bases at V and 2 bases at J, with 21 bases in the middle. CDR1 and CDR2 (germline): SEHNR, FQNEAQ (reference sequence). This CDR3 has 17 residues. DNA of the CDR3: TGTGCCAGCAGCCCGCAAAGAGGCAGGGGATTTCAAGAGACCCAGTACTTC. Protein product: CASSPQRGRGFQETQYF. Full variable domain (outside the CDR3, taken from reference TRBV7-9 and TRBJ2-5): DTGVSQNPRHKITKRGQNVTFRCDPISEHNRLYWYRQTLGQGPEFLTYFQNEAQLEKSRLLSDRFSAERPKGSFSTLEIQRTEQGDSAMYLCASSPQRGRGFQETQYFGPGTRLLVL.

The rearrangement links TRBV10-1 to TRBJ1-6; tentatively, D is TRBD1 (6 bases). This CDR3 comprises 15 residues. Germline V gene lookup returns CDR1 WNHNN and CDR2 SYGVQD (reference sequence). V was shortened by 0 bases and J by 10 bases, with 13 bases between the two germline ends. In nucleotides, the CDR3 is TGCGCCAGCAGTGAGTCGGGCAGGGGAGGGTCACCCCTCCACTTT. Protein: CASSESGRGGSPLHF.

The chain links TRBV11-2 to TRBJ2-7; possible D gene TRBD2, 6 bases. CDR3 size: 13 residues. The V end lost 5 bases, the J end lost 3 bases, and 11 bases lay between the germline ends. The germline CDR1 and CDR2 sequences are SGHAT and FQNNGV. CDR3 sequence (DNA): TGTGCCAGCAGCCCACCGGGGGTCTACGAGCAGTACTTC. Translating gives CASSPPGVYEQYF.

This chain connects TRBV14 to TRBJ2-7; 7 nucleotides match TRBD1. J lost 0 bases, V lost 4 bases, and 3 bases had no gene match. Germline V CDR1 and CDR2: SGHDN, FVKESK. The CDR3 contains 14 residues. The CDR3 DNA is TGTGCCAGCAGCCTGGGACAGAACTCCTACGAGCAGTACTTC. It specifies CASSLGQNSYEQYF.

The J gene is TRBJ1-1, the V gene TRBV7-9; D possibly corresponds to TRBD1 (5 bases). Germline CDR1 is SEHNR and CDR2 is FQNEAQ (reference sequence). Trimming took 3 bases from V and 1 from J, leaving 9 bases between them. This CDR3 is built from 14 residues. As DNA, the CDR3 is TGTGCCAGCAGCTTCAGACAGTCGAACACTGAAGCTTTCTTT. This encodes CASSFRQSNTEAFF.

The V call is TRBV3-1 (or the pseudogene TRBV3-2), the J call TRBJ2-3; 14 bases agree with TRBD2. The germline gives CDR1 LGHDT, CDR2 YNNKEL (reference sequence). This CDR3 has 16 amino acids. J gave up 5 bases and V 3 bases, and 4 bases lay outside the gene matches. The CDR3: CASSQGLAGVRDTQYF. The DNA of the CDR3 is TGTGCCAGCAGCCAGGGACTAGCGGGAGTTAGAGATACGCAGTATTTT.

CDR3 region: CASSLLGGTPGEKLFF. CDR3 DNA: TGTGCCAGCAGCTTATTAGGTGGAACTCCGGGTGAAAAACTGTTTTTT. This chain uses TRBV7-9 with TRBJ1-4; D gene uncertain. V was cut by 2 bases and J by 7 bases, with 17 bases left in between. Per the germline V gene, CDR1 is SEHNR and CDR2 is FQNEAQ (reference sequence). This CDR3 contains 16 residues.

The V gene is TRBV19, the J gene TRBJ1-2; the D gene is possibly TRBD1 (6 bases). This CDR3 contains 12 residues. V dropped 6 bases and J dropped 3 bases, with 8 bases sitting between them. Germline assignment: CDR1 LNHDA and CDR2 SQIVND (reference sequence). The CDR3 sequence: CASSGQYYGYTF. The CDR3 DNA follows: TGTGCCAGTAGCGGACAGTACTATGGCTACACCTTC.

This chain connects TRBV2 to TRBJ2-7; TRBD2 agrees at 9 bases. The CDR3 totals 13 residues. The V gene end was trimmed by 10 bases and the J gene end by 0 bases; junction bases not matched to a gene: 4. Germline CDR1 reads SNHLY; CDR2 reads FYNNEI. The CDR3 sequence: CATVSGSSYEQYF. Written as DNA, the CDR3 is TGTGCCACGGTTAGCGGGAGCTCCTACGAGCAGTACTTC.

The chain is built from TRBV29-1 and TRBJ2-1; 7 positions match TRBD2. Germline values: CDR1 SQVTM, CDR2 ANQGSEA. The CDR3 length is 15 residues. Germline trimming cut 0 bases from V and 0 bases from J; bases unmatched to any gene: 2. CDR3 bases: TGCAGCGTTGAAGATTGGACTAGCTCCTACAATGAGCAGTTCTTC. It codes for CSVEDWTSSYNEQFF.

The J gene is TRBJ2-7, the V gene TRBV27; TRBD1 matches 8 bases. The junction had 8 bases not matched to a gene; V was cut back by 2 bases and J by 5 bases. Germline CDR1 MNHEY, CDR2 SMNVEV (reference sequence). The CDR3 extends over 15 amino acids. The CDR3 protein is CASSLRVGQVDEQYF. As DNA, the CDR3 is TGTGCCAGCAGTTTAAGAGTGGGACAGGTCGACGAGCAGTACTTC.

As to this clone: Other DNA sequences from this sample encode an identical CDR3 as well. V is TRBV5-4 and J is TRBJ2-3; 8 bases are a match to TRBD2. After removal of 2 bases from V and 1 base from J, the junction contained 0 bases not matched to a gene. In germline, CDR1 is SGHNT, CDR2 YYREEE (reference sequence). The CDR3 is 14 amino acids. The CDR3 spells CASSLAGGTDTQYF. In nucleotides, the CDR3 is TGTGCCAGCAGCTTAGCGGGAGGCACAGATACGCAGTATTTT.